The 9 T cell receptor beta chains below all came from one sample that was sequenced in a study of T cells in Graves' hyperthyroidism and ophthalmopathy. There were TCR beta CDR3 regions amplified from RNA transcripts. The HTBI primer set drove a first-round RT-PCR of the TCR CDR3. TCRdb re-called the multiplex PCR reads with MiXCR, one entry per CDR3 protein. Among over 500,000 distinct CDR3 sequences listed, around 13% were seen once. Sequencing was performed on blood. Every receptor here comes from a woman aged 35 to 49 with Graves' hyperthyroidism.

This clonotype was detected many times. This CDR3 is CSARVRDRGDTIYF. The CDR3 DNA reads as TGCAGTGCTAGAGTCCGGGACAGGGGGGACACCATATATTTT. This chain joins TRBV20-1 and TRBJ1-3; TRBD1 agrees at 11 bases. Germline lookup yields CDR1 DFQATT and CDR2 SNEGSKA (reference sequence). After removal of 1 base from V and 8 bases from J, the junction contained 4 bases not matched to a gene. The CDR3 spans 14 residues.

This clonotype was observed a handful of times. The CDR3 loop is CASSLGTGMNNEQFF. CDR3 sequence (DNA): TGTGCCAGTAGTCTCGGGACAGGTATGAACAATGAGCAGTTCTTC. The chain joins TRBV19 to TRBJ2-1; 8 bases map to TRBD1. Trimming cost V 5 bases and J 5 bases; bases outside gene matches: 8. Looked up from germline, CDR1 is LNHDA and CDR2 is SQIVND (reference sequence). The CDR3 covers 15 residues.

This clonotype was counted between two and nine times. The chain has TRBV7-9 and TRBJ2-7; D gene uncertain. This CDR3 contains 14 residues. V was clipped by 0 bases and J by 6 bases, with 12 bases between them. Looked up from germline, CDR1 is SEHNR and CDR2 is FQNEAQ (reference sequence). The CDR3 sequence is CASSLASHVGEQYF. The DNA for the CDR3 is TGTGCCAGCAGCTTAGCGAGCCACGTCGGCGAGCAGTACTTC.

This clonotype was counted many times. The chain combines TRBV20-1 with TRBJ2-7; D assignment may be TRBD1 or TRBD2 (5 bases each). The V gene lost 4 bases and the J gene lost 3 bases, with 13 bases spanning the gap. The CDR3 is made up of 13 amino acids. CDR1 DFQATT and CDR2 SNEGSKA come from the germline V gene (reference sequence). CDR3 residues: CSAKGTNNYEQYF. The CDR3 bases are TGCAGTGCTAAGGGGACCAACAACTACGAGCAGTACTTC.

This clonotype occurred many times. CDR3 region: CSARDSTGGLYNEQFF. Written as DNA, the CDR3 is TGCAGTGCTAGAGATTCGACAGGGGGCCTCTACAATGAGCAGTTCTTC. The rearrangement uses TRBV20-1 and TRBJ2-1; 10 bases agree with TRBD1. The CDR3 has 16 amino acids. Per the germline V gene, CDR1 is DFQATT and CDR2 is SNEGSKA (reference sequence). The V gene end was trimmed by 0 bases and the J gene end by 3 bases; junction bases not matched to a gene: 5.

This clonotype was detected many times. V usage is TRBV6-1 and J usage is TRBJ2-7; D unresolved. This CDR3 comprises 15 residues. V was trimmed by 0 bases and J by 4 bases, leaving 13 bases between them. Germline V lookup: CDR1 MNHNS, CDR2 SASEGT. CDR3 DNA: TGTGCCAGCAGTGAAGCGCCTGGACGCCAGTACGAGCAGTACTTC. Its protein product is CASSEAPGRQYEQYF.

This clonotype appeared many times. The CDR3 region has the DNA TGTGCCAGCAGTTTAAACGGGCCCGGAGGATACGAGCAGTACTTC. Translated, it gives CASSLNGPGGYEQYF. This chain links TRBV28 with TRBJ2-7, with D perhaps matching TRBD2 (5 bases). This CDR3 has 15 amino acids. Trimming cost V 2 bases and J 4 bases, with 15 bases left between them. The germline V gene has CDR1 MDHEN and CDR2 SYDVKM.

This clonotype was detected many times. V is TRBV6-1 and J is TRBJ1-4, with 9 bases fitting TRBD1. Unmatched junction bases numbered 9, after V lost 4 bases and J lost 9 bases. The CDR3 runs to 15 residues. Germline loops: CDR1 MNHNS, CDR2 SASEGT. CDR3 loop: CASSADRGREQKLFF. In DNA form, the CDR3 reads TGTGCCAGCAGTGCGGACAGGGGAAGGGAGCAAAAACTGTTTTTT.

This clonotype came up a few times. The chain recombines TRBV11-2 with TRBJ2-6; 8 bases line up with TRBD1. Germline CDR1 SGHAT, CDR2 FQNNGV. J lost 2 bases, V lost 5 bases, and 5 bases had no gene match. This CDR3 region has 16 residues. CDR3 residues: CASSPDRVAGANVLTF. CDR3 DNA: TGTGCCAGCAGCCCGGACAGGGTAGCTGGGGCCAACGTCCTGACTTTC.